Sequencing of this T cell receptor beta chain was carried out in a study of T cell responses to AZD1222 COVID-19 vaccine. General study findings and limits: Spike-specific TCR breadth and depth were elevated following two AZD1222 doses. Only five to seven AZD1222 recipients were seropositive at baseline. Nearly half of spike-specific TCRs reportedly target variant regions that are unmutated in the B.1.351 and B.1.1.7 variants. Donors were largely white British and mainly female; clonal diversity was possibly underestimated.

Clones were sequenced by immunoSEQ multiplex PCR, and TCRdb holds only the in-frame ones, with some missing. Of some 150,000 clones in the sample, roughly 90% were seen once. Germline CDR1 is DFQATT and CDR2 is SNEGSKA (reference sequence). This CDR3 has 14 residues. The ends lost 3 bases at V and 0 bases at J; junction bases unmatched: 1. A remark on this clone: Its antigen remains unidentified.

The sample here was peripheral blood, taken 28 days after the second AZD1222 dose. The TCR was taken from an adult who received the AZD1222 COVID-19 vaccine. The rearrangement uses TRBV20-1 and TRBJ2-2, with TRBD1 identical over 7 bases. In nucleotides, the CDR3 is TGCAGTGCTAGTGACAGGGCGAACACCGGGGAGCTGTTTTTT. Protein sequence: CSASDRANTGELFF.